Shown below are 10 T cell receptor beta chains from a single sample sequenced in a study of blood T cells in healthy people across ages. A second PCR of about 6 to 11 cycles used a sample-barcoded 5' primer and a J-beta primer mix. Each CDR3 protein gets one entry after TCRdb re-called the 5' RACE reads with MiXCR. The top ten clones hold about 3.8% of a sample with 1.5 million or so distinct CDR3 sequences, roughly two fifths of them seen once. Specimen: blood. The receptors come from a woman under 30 in good health.

The chain joins TRBV20-1 to TRBJ1-4; 7 bases fit TRBD1. V was clipped by 4 bases and J by 8 bases; unmatched bases: 7. Germline-derived CDR1 and CDR2 are DFQATT and SNEGSKA (reference sequence). The CDR3 contains 13 residues. The CDR3 nucleotides read TGCAGTGCTATCTCGACAGGGCGCGAAAAACTGTTTTTT. Its protein product is CSAISTGREKLFF.

V and J are TRBV20-1 and TRBJ1-2; 8 bases line up with TRBD1. The V segment lost 3 bases and the J segment 6 bases; nucleotides outside the gene matches: 6. The CDR3 spans 13 residues. The germline V gene encodes CDR1 DFQATT and CDR2 SNEGSKA (reference sequence). The CDR3: CSARQDRVHGYTF. Here the CDR3 DNA reads TGCAGTGCTAGGCAGGACAGGGTCCATGGCTACACCTTC.

The chain's CDR3 is CASSTLAGADNEQFF. As DNA, the CDR3 is TGTGCCAGCAGCACACTAGCGGGGGCAGACAATGAGCAGTTCTTC. This rearrangement joins TRBV12-3 or TRBV12-4 to TRBJ2-1, with 11 bases lining up with TRBD2. The CDR3 consists of 15 residues. V dropped 6 bases and J dropped 5; count of bases not matched to a gene: 6.

V and J are TRBV27 and TRBJ2-3; 9 nucleotides match TRBD1. The CDR3 spans 15 residues. V was pared by 2 bases and J by 5 bases, with 5 bases of the junction left unmatched. Germline-derived CDR1 and CDR2 are MNHEY and SMNVEV (reference sequence). The CDR3 spells CASSLHTGGVDTQYF. In DNA form, the CDR3 reads TGTGCCAGCAGTTTACATACAGGGGGCGTAGATACGCAGTATTTT.

The rearrangement links TRBV14 to TRBJ1-2; tentatively, D is TRBD1 (5 bases). There are 13 residues in the CDR3. From germline, CDR1 is SGHDN and CDR2 FVKESK. V was shortened by 0 bases and J by 7 bases, with 9 bases between the two germline ends. CDR3 in amino acids: CASSQEETAGYTF. The CDR3 nucleotides read TGTGCCAGCAGCCAAGAAGAGACAGCTGGCTACACCTTC.

This clonotype was seen only a few times. The chain recombines TRBV4-1 with TRBJ1-2; the D gene is possibly TRBD1 (6 bases). CDR1 is MGHRA and CDR2 is YSYEKL in the germline V gene. Trimming stripped 1 base from V and 6 bases from J, with 15 bases between. CDR3 length: 15 amino acids. CDR3 sequence reads: CASSQARGGADGYTF. For the CDR3, the DNA is TGCGCCAGCAGCCAAGCCCGAGGGGGGGCGGATGGCTACACCTTC.

Note on this clonotype: A much larger clone is a single base away; this may be a read error. The chain couples TRBV25-1 to TRBJ2-5; a possible D gene is TRBD1 (5 bases). This CDR3 spans 13 amino acids. Germline CDR1 and CDR2: MGHDK and SYGVNS. The DNA for the CDR3 is TGTGCCAGAAGTGAAGGGGCACAAGAGACCCAGTACTTC. As protein: CARSEGAQETQYF.

The gene calls are TRBV6-6 and TRBJ2-4; D is uncertain. Deletions cut 0 bases from V and 11 bases from J, with 20 bases between. Germline CDR1 reads MNHNY; CDR2 reads SVGAGI (reference sequence). There are 16 residues in the CDR3. Here the CDR3 reads CASSYSGYDLSGVQYF. The CDR3 DNA reads as TGTGCCAGCAGTTACTCGGGGTACGATTTGTCCGGCGTTCAGTACTTC.

The rearrangement joins TRBV7-2 to TRBJ2-1; possible D gene TRBD2, 6 bases. The CDR3 has 13 residues. The V end lost 5 bases, the J end lost 10 bases, and 15 bases lay between the germline ends. CDR1 and CDR2 from the germline V gene are SGHTA and FQGNSA. The CDR3 region has the DNA TGTGCCAGCAGCCGGGACTTCGGATACGAGCAGTTCTTC. Protein sequence: CASSRDFGYEQFF. Filled out from reference TRBV7-2 and TRBJ2-1, the complete variable domain reads GAGVSQSPSNKVTEKGKDVELRCDPISGHTALYWYRQSLGQGLEFLIYFQGNSAPDKSGLPSDRFSAERTGGSVSTLTIQRTQQEDSAVYLCASSRDFGYEQFFGPGTRLTVL.

This clonotype was detected only a few times. V and J are TRBV4-2 and TRBJ2-1; D is uncertain. V lost 0 bases and J 2 bases, leaving 8 bases between the germline ends. Germline V CDR1 and CDR2: LGHNA, YNFKEQ. The CDR3 is 15 residues long. The CDR3 spells CASSQEESPYNEQFF. The DNA for the CDR3 is TGTGCCAGCAGCCAAGAGGAGAGCCCCTACAATGAGCAGTTCTTC.